The rows below give T cell receptor beta chains drawn from one sample of a study of vaccination and CD4 T cells after COVID-19. No antigens are known for them. TCRdb recomputed calls from the PCR reads with MiXCR, one row per CDR3 protein. The sample includes more than 13,000 distinct CDR3 sequences, about 50% of them seen just once. The sample here was CD4+ T cells from blood, cultured in vitro, taken before SARS-CoV-2 vaccination. These receptors were taken from a human donor who had recovered from COVID-19. Both conserved end residues are part of each CDR3. The order of the fields is CDR3 length, clone size, V gene, J gene, D gene, CDR3 DNA, CDR3 protein. The D gene is left open where the match is weak. Expanded clones get a size class; other rows say once, few or many, or leave the size out.

CDR3 length: 17; clone size: few; V gene: TRBV7-9; J gene: TRBJ1-5; D gene: NA; CDR3 DNA: TGTGCCAGCAGCCAAGGGGGAGGCAGGGGCTCCAATCAGCCCCAGCATTTT; CDR3 protein: CASSQGGGRGSNQPQHF
CDR3 length: 12; clone size: few; V gene: TRBV11-2; J gene: TRBJ2-2; D gene: NA; CDR3 DNA: TGTGCCAGCTCCTTACCCGGGGGGGAGCTGTTTTTT; CDR3 protein: CASSLPGGELFF
CDR3 length: 11; clone size: NA; V gene: TRBV20-1; J gene: TRBJ1-1; D gene: NA; CDR3 DNA: TGCAGTGCTAGGGTACAGGCCGAAGCTTTCTTT; CDR3 protein: CSARVQAEAFF
CDR3 length: 12; clone size: NA; V gene: TRBV20-1; J gene: TRBJ1-4; D gene: NA; CDR3 DNA: TGCAGAGCAGTGGACAGCGATGAAAAACTGTTTTTT; CDR3 protein: CRAVDSDEKLFF
CDR3 length: 17; clone size: few; V gene: TRBV28; J gene: TRBJ1-6; D gene: TRBD1; CDR3 DNA: TGTGCCAGCAGTTTAACCGGGACAGGGGTCTCGGGTTCACCCCTCCACTTT; CDR3 protein: CASSLTGTGVSGSPLHF
CDR3 length: 12; clone size: few; V gene: TRBV20-1; J gene: TRBJ1-3; D gene: NA; CDR3 DNA: TGCAGTGCTAGCCGTAGGGGAAACACCATATATTTT; CDR3 protein: CSASRRGNTIYF
CDR3 length: 15; clone size: few; V gene: TRBV10-3; J gene: TRBJ1-3; D gene: TRBD1; CDR3 DNA: TGTGCCAGCGCGACAGGGGCCAGCTCTGGAAACACCATATATTTT; CDR3 protein: CASATGASSGNTIYF
CDR3 length: 14; clone size: once; V gene: TRBV19; J gene: TRBJ1-1; D gene: NA; CDR3 DNA: TGTGCCAGTAGTTCCACGACTATGAACACTGAAGCTTTCTTT; CDR3 protein: CASSSTTMNTEAFF
CDR3 length: 20; clone size: NA; V gene: TRBV23-1; J gene: TRBJ1-1; D gene: TRBD1; CDR3 DNA: TGCGCCAGCAGTCAATCGGGTAAGTCAAAAGGGACAGGCTCTTTTTGGGAAGCTTTCTTT; CDR3 protein: CASSQSGKSKGTGSFWEAFF
CDR3 length: 13; clone size: few; V gene: TRBV6-1; J gene: TRBJ2-7; D gene: TRBD1; CDR3 DNA: TGTGCCAGCAGTGACAGGGACAGGGGTGAGCAGTACTTC; CDR3 protein: CASSDRDRGEQYF
CDR3 length: 15; clone size: NA; V gene: TRBV7-3; J gene: TRBJ2-2; D gene: TRBD1; CDR3 DNA: TGTGCCAGCAGCGAACAGGGGCCAGCCACCGGGGAGCTGTTTTTT; CDR3 protein: CASSEQGPATGELFF
CDR3 length: 14; clone size: NA; V gene: TRBV19; J gene: TRBJ2-2; D gene: NA; CDR3 DNA: TGTGCCAGTAGTATCGGTGATAGGACCGGGGAGCTGTTTTTT; CDR3 protein: CASSIGDRTGELFF
CDR3 length: 14; clone size: NA; V gene: TRBV20-1; J gene: TRBJ2-3; D gene: TRBD2; CDR3 DNA: TGCAGTGCTAGAGTCAGCGGGAGTGCAGATACGCAGTATTTT; CDR3 protein: CSARVSGSADTQYF